Presented here are 8 T cell receptor beta chains from one specimen sequenced in a study of T cell repertoires in aging, cancer and after chemotherapy. Peripheral blood genomic DNA, not sorted cells or RNA, was the template. Multiplex touch-down PCR with TRB-A/B primers amplified rearranged V-D-J TRB sequences. TCRdb re-analysed the multiplex PCR reads in MiXCR, keeping a single row per CDR3 protein. This sample has 11,000 or so distinct CDR3 sequences, with 20% to 30% found just once. The sequenced sample consisted of blood. The receptor source for this set is a human donor in good health.

This clonotype counts as medium-sized (0.01 to 0.1%). This chain connects TRBV15 to TRBJ1-6; possible D gene TRBD1, 5 bases. V lost 0 bases and J lost 13, with 10 bases in between. Germline assignment: CDR1 LNHNV and CDR2 YYDKDF (reference sequence). This CDR3 is 13 amino acids long. The CDR3 DNA reads as TGTGCCACCAGCAGAGATCTAGAGGGGCCCCTCCACTTT. Translation gives CATSRDLEGPLHF.

In this sample, this clonotype is medium-sized. The chain employs TRBV30 and TRBJ1-1; D unresolved. Trimming shortened V by 4 bases and J by 3 bases, and 12 bases separated the two germline ends. This CDR3 spans 13 amino acids. Germline CDR1 GTSNPN, CDR2 SVGIG (reference sequence). The CDR3 sequence: CAWTKNMDTEAFF. DNA for the CDR3: TGTGCCTGGACAAAAAATATGGACACTGAAGCTTTCTTT.

The gene calls are TRBV10-3 and TRBJ2-7, with TRBD2 matching 9 bases. Germline CDR1 reads ENHRY; CDR2 reads SYGVKD. Trimming took 7 bases from V and 2 from J; bases not matched to a gene: 3. This CDR3 comprises 13 residues. CDR3 protein: CAIKAGGAYEQYF. The CDR3 DNA sequence: TGTGCCATCAAAGCGGGGGGAGCCTACGAGCAGTACTTC.

The V and J genes are TRBV6-5 and TRBJ1-6; D not resolved. Between the trimmed V and J ends, which lost 1 base and 9 bases, there was a span of 10 bases. Per the germline V gene, CDR1 is MNHEY and CDR2 is SVGAGI. The CDR3 length is 14 residues. The CDR3 here is CASSYYGDGSPLHF. Here the CDR3 DNA reads TGTGCCAGCAGTTACTATGGGGATGGTTCACCCCTCCACTTT.

In this sample, this clonotype is medium-sized (0.01 to 0.1%). The CDR3 DNA is TGTGCCAGTAGTCCAGACAGGGTCTCCTACGAGCAGTACTTC. Residues: CASSPDRVSYEQYF. The rearrangement joins TRBV19 to TRBJ2-7; 7 bases fit TRBD1. Per germline, CDR1 LNHDA and CDR2 SQIVND (reference sequence). The CDR3 has 14 amino acids. J was trimmed by 0 bases and V by 5 bases; bases with no gene match: 4.

By frequency in the sample, this clonotype is medium-sized. The chain joins TRBV20-1 to TRBJ2-1; D is unclear. V lost 2 bases to trimming and J lost 3 bases, with 11 bases between them. Germline CDR1 reads DFQATT; CDR2 reads SNEGSKA (reference sequence). The CDR3 has 14 amino acids. CDR3 sequence: CSARTPTDYNEQFF. The DNA for the CDR3 is TGCAGTGCTAGAACCCCGACGGACTACAATGAGCAGTTCTTC.

V gene TRBV5-1 combines with J gene TRBJ2-5; 9 nucleotides match TRBD1. CDR3 length: 15 residues. V shed 5 bases and J 4 bases; nucleotides not matched to a gene: 9. The germline V gene encodes CDR1 SGHRS and CDR2 YFSETQ. Here the CDR3 reads CASSQDRGDAETQYF. CDR3 DNA: TGCGCCAGCAGTCAAGACAGGGGGGACGCAGAGACCCAGTACTTC.

This chain links TRBV4-2 with TRBJ2-1; either TRBD1 or TRBD2 may fit D (7 bases each). The V and J ends lost 1 base and 9 bases respectively, with 10 bases between them. From germline, CDR1 is LGHNA and CDR2 YNFKEQ. CDR3 length: 13 residues. In nucleotides, the CDR3 is TGTGCCAGCAGCCAAGCAGGGGGGGGTGAGCAGTTCTTC. Its protein product is CASSQAGGGEQFF.